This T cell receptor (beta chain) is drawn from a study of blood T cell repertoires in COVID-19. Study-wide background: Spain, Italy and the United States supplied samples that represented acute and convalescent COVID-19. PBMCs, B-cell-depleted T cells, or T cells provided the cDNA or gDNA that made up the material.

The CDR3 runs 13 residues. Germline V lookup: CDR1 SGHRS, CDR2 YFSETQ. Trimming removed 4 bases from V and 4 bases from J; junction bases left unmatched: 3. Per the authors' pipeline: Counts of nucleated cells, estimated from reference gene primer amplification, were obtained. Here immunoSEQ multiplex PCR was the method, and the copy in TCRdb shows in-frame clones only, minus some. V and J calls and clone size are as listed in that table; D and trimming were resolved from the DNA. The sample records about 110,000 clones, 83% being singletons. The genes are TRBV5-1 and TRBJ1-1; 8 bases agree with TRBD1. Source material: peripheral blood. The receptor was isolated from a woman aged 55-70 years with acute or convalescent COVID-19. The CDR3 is CASSTTGGTEAFF. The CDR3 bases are TGCGCCAGCAGCACTACAGGGGGCACTGAAGCTTTCTTT.